This entry lists 11 T cell receptor beta chains sequenced from one sample in a study of T cell responses to AZD1222 COVID-19 vaccine. The assay was immunoSEQ multiplex PCR, and TCRdb's table has in-frame clones only and misses some. The sample lists some 170,000 clones, about 88% seen once, with 1.6% in the top ten. Sequenced here: peripheral blood, sampled on day 0 of AZD1222 vaccination. Source of these receptors: an adult in good health.

The chain recombines TRBV5-8 with TRBJ2-3; D is possibly TRBD1 or TRBD2 (5 bases each). CDR1 is SGHTS and CDR2 is YDEGEE in the germline V gene. Trimming left V 0 bases short and J 1 base short, with 9 bases between. The CDR3 spans 15 residues. CDR3 residues: CASSLGRGGTDTQYF. In nucleotides, the CDR3 is TGTGCCAGCAGCTTGGGAAGGGGAGGCACAGATACGCAGTATTTT. Full variable domain (remainder filled in from reference TRBV5-8 and TRBJ2-3): EAGVTQSPTHLIKTRGQQATLRCSPISGHTSVYWYQQALGLGLQFLLWYDEGEERNRGNFPPRFSGRQFPNYSSELNVNALELEDSALYLCASSLGRGGTDTQYFGPGTRLTVL.

The chain has TRBV19 and TRBJ2-7; 15 positions match TRBD2. This CDR3 spans 16 amino acids. The germline V gene has CDR1 LNHDA and CDR2 SQIVND (reference sequence). V was clipped by 2 bases and J by 4 bases; unmatched bases: 3. The CDR3 spells CASSIPGTSGGYEQYV. The DNA for the CDR3 is TGTGCCAGTAGTATACCGGGGACTAGCGGGGGGTACGAGCAGTACGTC.

The V and J genes are TRBV5-1 and TRBJ1-1, with TRBD1 matching over 9 bases. The CDR3 covers 15 residues. The germline CDR1 and CDR2 sequences are SGHRS and YFSETQ. With V trimmed by 4 bases and J by 4 bases, 8 bases remained unmatched. In DNA form, the CDR3 reads TGCGCCAGCAGCCGCGGGACAGGGTCGAGCACTGAAGCTTTCTTT. It encodes CASSRGTGSSTEAFF. The full variable domain, with the rest looked up from reference TRBV5-1 and TRBJ1-1, is KAGVTQTPRYLIKTRGQQVTLSCSPISGHRSVSWYQQTPGQGLQFLFEYFSETQRNKGNFPGRFSGRQFSNSRSEMNVSTLELGDSALYLCASSRGTGSSTEAFFGQGTRLTVV.

J is TRBJ1-1 and V is TRBV30, with D perhaps matching TRBD1 (5 bases). Germline CDR1 and CDR2: GTSNPN and SVGIG (reference sequence). V lost 1 base and J lost 0, with 9 bases in between. The CDR3 consists of 14 residues. DNA of the CDR3: TGTGCCTGGAGTGGGGTCAGGGTGAACACTGAAGCTTTCTTT. It is translated as CAWSGVRVNTEAFF.

As to this clone: One end of the junction fails to match germline, which may point to a read error. The rearrangement joins TRBV3-1 (or the pseudogene TRBV3-2) to TRBJ2-3, with D unclear. The CDR3 extends over 14 amino acids. Germline V lookup: CDR1 LGHDT, CDR2 YNNKEL (reference sequence). This CDR3 is CASSQGRGTDTQYF. CDR3 DNA: TGTGCCAGCAGCCAAGGGCGAGGCACAGATACGCAATATTTT.

The chain is built from TRBV20-1 and TRBJ1-5; possible D gene TRBD1, 6 bases. CDR3 size: 13 residues. The V end was cut by 3 bases, the J end by 3 bases, with 9 bases between. The germline CDR1 and CDR2 sequences are DFQATT and SNEGSKA (reference sequence). CDR3 coding DNA: TGCAGTGCTAGTGGACAGTTCAATCAGCCCCAGCATTTT. This gives the protein CSASGQFNQPQHF.

In DNA form, the CDR3 reads TGTGCCAGCAGTGACACAACTACAGGGGGGTACAATCAGCCCCAGCATTTT. Translated: CASSDTTTGGYNQPQHF. The V and J genes are TRBV6-4 and TRBJ1-5; 8 bases agree with TRBD1. J was trimmed by 3 bases and V by 2 bases; bases with no gene match: 9. From germline, CDR1 is MRHNA and CDR2 SNTAGT. This CDR3 is built from 17 residues.

This clone was detected once. V gene TRBV24-1 combines with J gene TRBJ2-2, with 9 nucleotides matching TRBD1. The CDR3 has 16 amino acids. In germline, CDR1 is KGHDR, CDR2 SFDVKD. With V trimmed by 7 bases and J by 0 bases, 5 bases remained unmatched. This CDR3 reads CATRNRGRANTGELFF. The CDR3, as DNA: TGTGCCACCAGGAACAGGGGGCGGGCGAACACCGGGGAGCTGTTTTTT.

The chain recombines TRBV7-8 with TRBJ2-7, with D perhaps matching TRBD1 or TRBD2 (5 bases each). The CDR3 runs 14 residues. Trimming cost V 1 base and J 3 bases, with 10 bases left between them. Germline V CDR1 and CDR2: SGHVS, FQNEAQ. CDR3 loop: CASSLVGDRYEQYF. Here the CDR3 DNA reads TGTGCCAGCAGCTTAGTGGGGGACCGCTACGAGCAGTACTTC.

The rearrangement joins TRBV6-4 to TRBJ1-1; no reliable D call. The CDR3 loop spans 12 amino acids. Germline assignment: CDR1 MRHNA and CDR2 SNTAGT. V lost 2 bases, J lost 10 bases, and 11 bases lay in between. CDR3 DNA: TGTGCCAGCAGTGACATCGGCGGGCGAGCTTTCTTT. Protein product: CASSDIGGRAFF.

This chain links TRBV30 with TRBJ1-3, with D unclear. Germline V CDR1 and CDR2: GTSNPN, SVGIG (reference sequence). Trimming pared 1 base from V and 0 bases from J, leaving 7 bases between. The CDR3 contains 14 residues. CDR3 sequence reads: CAWSASVSGNTIYF. DNA for the CDR3: TGTGCCTGGAGTGCTTCGGTCTCTGGAAACACCATATATTTT.